This T cell receptor beta chain was captured by sequencing in a study of blood T cells in healthy people across ages. The sample providers were healthy Caucasian people from Russia, aged about 6 to 95. Germline CDR1 SNHLY, CDR2 FYNNEI. V dropped 3 bases and J dropped 6 bases, with 6 bases sitting between them. This CDR3 is built from 11 residues. Through a sample-barcoded 5' primer and a J-beta primer mix, a second PCR was run for roughly 7 to 12 cycles. TCRdb re-called the 5' RACE reads with MiXCR, one entry per CDR3 protein. The sample lists about 670,000 distinct CDR3 sequences, around 41% occurring once.

This sequence was found in a man older than 75 in good health. Sequencing was done on a sample of blood. The chain is built from TRBV2 and TRBJ2-7, with D uncertain. The CDR3: CASSDWGEQYF. In nucleotides, the CDR3 is TGTGCCAGCAGTGACTGGGGCGAGCAGTACTTC.